This T cell receptor (beta chain) was documented in a study of shared clonotypes between healthy human individuals. The CDR3 loop spans 15 amino acids. The V and J ends lost 0 bases and 6 bases, in that order; junction bases with no gene match: 3. Germline CDR1 is SGHRS and CDR2 is YFSETQ. The assay was immunoSEQ multiplex PCR, and TCRdb's table has in-frame clones only and misses some. The sample yields about 600,000 clones, about 96% seen once. The rearrangement joins TRBV5-1 to TRBJ2-3, with TRBD2 matching 11 bases. Sequencing was carried out using naive CD4+ T cells sorted from blood. As for subset: CD45RA+ positively selected. This TCR was recovered from a woman between 25 and 40 years old in good health. The CDR3 DNA is TGCGCCAGCAGCTTGGTAGCGGGAGGGCTGGATACGCAGTATTTT. It translates to CASSLVAGGLDTQYF. The whole variable domain, filled in from reference TRBV5-1 and TRBJ2-3, reads KAGVTQTPRYLIKTRGQQVTLSCSPISGHRSVSWYQQTPGQGLQFLFEYFSETQRNKGNFPGRFSGRQFSNSRSEMNVSTLELGDSALYLCASSLVAGGLDTQYFGPGTRLTVL.